Listed below are T cell receptor beta chains from one sample, sequenced in a study of cytomegalovirus exposure and HLA in healthy donors. Assay: immunoSEQ multiplex PCR; the TCRdb copy retains only in-frame clones and omits some. This sample has about 96,000 clones, with roughly 74% found just once. The sample taken for sequencing was PBMCs. Receptors originate from an older woman in good health and CMV-seropositive. CDR3s include the opening cysteine and the closing phenylalanine or tryptophan. D genes are given only for firm matches. Part of the rows lack a size; the others show once, few, many or a class for expanded clones.

d_gene,j_gene,abundance,v_gene,CDR3nt,CDR3aa
TRBD2,TRBJ2-2,NA,TRBV7-9,TGTGCCAGCAGCTTGCCTAGCGGGGGGTACAACACCGGGGAGCTGTTTTTT,CASSLPSGGYNTGELFF
NA,TRBJ1-4,NA,TRBV27,TGTGCCAGCAGGTGGGGCGGATTGCGAACTGAAAAACTGTTTTTT,CASRWGGLRTEKLFF
NA,TRBJ1-6,NA,TRBV10-3,TGTGCCATCAGTGAGCCACAGGGTGGAAAGTCACCCCTCCACTTT,CAISEPQGGKSPLHF
NA,TRBJ2-6,NA,TRBV5-1,TGCGCCAGCAGCCCCACGACAGGTTCTGGGGCCAACGTCCTGACTTTC,CASSPTTGSGANVLTF
TRBD1,TRBJ2-7,NA,TRBV2,TGTGCCAGTTCGGACAGGGCCAGCTACGAGCAGTACTTC,CASSDRASYEQYF
NA,TRBJ2-1,NA,TRBV5-5,TGTGCCAGCAGCTCGTCGCGGGGGCGCGGCAATGAGCAGTTCTTC,CASSSSRGRGNEQFF
TRBD2,TRBJ2-1,NA,TRBV4-2,TGTGCCAGCAGCCCCCGGACTAGCGGGAGTAGTGAGCAGTTCTTC,CASSPRTSGSSEQFF
NA,TRBJ2-7,few,TRBV4-2,TGTGCCAGCAGCCAAGATCCAGGGGAGTCCTACGAGCAGTACTTC,CASSQDPGESYEQYF
NA,TRBJ1-4,NA,TRBV5-5,TGTGCCAGCAGCTTGGTAGGGACTGGTGAAAAACTGTTTTTT,CASSLVGTGEKLFF
NA,TRBJ2-5,NA,TRBV19,TGTGCCAGTAGTGGACAGATCCAAGAGACCCAGTACTTC,CASSGQIQETQYF
NA,TRBJ2-3,NA,TRBV28,TGTGCCAGCACTGAGGGCACAGATACGCAGTATTTT,CASTEGTDTQYF
NA,TRBJ1-4,NA,TRBV15,TGTGCCACCAGCCCACTTCTCGGACAAGAAAAACTGTTTTTT,CATSPLLGQEKLFF
NA,TRBJ2-7,NA,TRBV7-2,TGTGCCAGCAGCTTAGGTAGACAGCTGACCTACGAGCAGTACTTC,CASSLGRQLTYEQYF
NA,TRBJ1-2,NA,TRBV6-5,TGTGCCAGCAGTTACTCGGCAGGTATTAACTATGGCTACACCTTC,CASSYSAGINYGYTF
TRBD1,TRBJ1-6,NA,TRBV5-4,TGTGCCAGCAGCTTGGCCGGGACAGGGGGTAGTTCACCCCTCCACTTT,CASSLAGTGGSSPLHF
NA,TRBJ2-1,NA,TRBV4-2,TGTGCCAGCGTGGGGGGGGCATACAATGAGCAGTTCTTC,CASVGGAYNEQFF
TRBD1,TRBJ1-5,NA,TRBV28,TGTGCCAGCAGTTTACCCGGGACAGGGAGTCAGCCCCAGCATTTT,CASSLPGTGSQPQHF
TRBD2,TRBJ2-7,NA,TRBV6-5,TGTGCCAGCAGTTACTCCGGGGCCACTAGCGGGTACGAGCAGTACTTC,CASSYSGATSGYEQYF
TRBD1,TRBJ2-7,NA,TRBV29-1,TGCAGCGTTGCGGACAGGGGGTACGAGCAGTACTTC,CSVADRGYEQYF
NA,TRBJ2-1,once,TRBV7-9,TGTGCCAGCAGCTTACCCGGGGGTAGCACATATGAGCAGTTCTTC,CASSLPGGSTYEQFF
NA,TRBJ1-5,NA,TRBV2,TGTGCCAGCAGTGGACAAGATGGCAATCAGCCCCAGCATTTT,CASSGQDGNQPQHF
NA,TRBJ1-5,NA,TRBV29-1,TGCAGCGTTGTGGAGACGGGTAGCAATCAGCCCCAGCATTTT,CSVVETGSNQPQHF
TRBD2,TRBJ2-3,NA,TRBV11-2,TGTGCCAGCAGAAAGCGGGAAACAGATACGCAGTATTTT,CASRKRETDTQYF
NA,TRBJ1-1,NA,TRBV7-3,TGTGCCAGCAGAAGACAGAGCAACACTGAAGCTTTCTTT,CASRRQSNTEAFF
NA,TRBJ2-5,NA,TRBV15,TGTGCCACCAGCAGAGATATGGAGGGGATGGTGACCCAGTACTTC,CATSRDMEGMVTQYF
NA,TRBJ2-1,NA,TRBV30,TGTGCCTGGAGGTCCATGAGAACAGGTTCGCTGTTCTTC,CAWRSMRTGSLFF
NA,TRBJ2-7,NA,TRBV5-4,TGTGCCAGCAGCTTGGGGGGTGGGGGCCCATCCTACGAGCAGTACTTC,CASSLGGGGPSYEQYF
TRBD2,TRBJ2-3,NA,TRBV5-1,TGCGCCAGCAGCTTAGCAACTAGCGGCTCTGGAGATACGCAGTATTTT,CASSLATSGSGDTQYF
NA,TRBJ2-1,NA,TRBV4-3,TGCGCCAGCAGCCAAGGTCAGGGGAGCTCCTACAATGAGCAGTTCTTC,CASSQGQGSSYNEQFF
NA,TRBJ2-6,NA,TRBV10-3,TGTGCCATCAGCAGGGAAAACTCTGGGGCCAACGTCCTGACTTTC,CAISRENSGANVLTF
TRBD2,TRBJ2-7,once,TRBV27,TGTGCCAGCAGTTTAATAGGGCGGGAGGATGAGCAGTACTTC,CASSLIGREDEQYF
TRBD1,TRBJ2-7,NA,TRBV19,TGTGCCAGTAGTCGGTCCCCCCGTGGCGCGTCAGGGGGATACGAGCAGTACTTC,CASSRSPRGASGGYEQYF
NA,TRBJ2-6,NA,TRBV5-1,TGCGCCAGCAGCTTGTCCCCCGTCTCTGGGGCCAACGTCCTGACTTTC,CASSLSPVSGANVLTF
NA,TRBJ2-1,once,TRBV2,TGTGCCAGCGGCCGGGGCGGGGGCTCAGGGAATGAGCAGTTCTTC,CASGRGGGSGNEQFF